Listed below are T cell receptor beta chains from one sample, sequenced in a study of T-cell memory formation after mild COVID-19. TCRdb used MiXCR to reprocess the 5' RACE reads, holding one entry per CDR3 protein. Of about 200,000 distinct CDR3 sequences in the sample, 9.5% to 10% were seen once. Sequencing was performed on PBMCs or a T cell subset sorted from them (not recorded which). These receptors were taken from a man aged 18 to 30 who had mild COVID-19 (a few samples of this study predate the infection). Cell type and time point are not known. Both conserved end residues are part of each CDR3. D genes are given only for firm matches. A row's size may be missing; if present it is once, few, many or a size class.

-	TRBV20-1	TRBJ1-5	-	CSATSGNQPQHF	TGCAGTGCCACAAGCGGAAATCAGCCCCAGCATTTT
few	TRBV4-3	TRBJ2-3	TRBD2	CASSRTLTSGGTDTQYF	TGCGCCAGCAGCCGCACGTTGACTAGCGGGGGCACAGATACGCAGTATTTT
few	TRBV3-1	TRBJ2-1	-	CASSQAGTRVNEQFF	TGTGCCAGCAGCCAAGCAGGGACTCGGGTTAATGAGCAGTTCTTC
many	TRBV4-2	TRBJ2-2	TRBD1	CASSQESQGASSGELFF	TGTGCCAGCAGCCAAGAATCGCAGGGGGCTTCTTCCGGGGAGCTGTTTTTT
-	TRBV20-1	TRBJ2-1	TRBD1	CSASDRGAYNEQFF	TGCAGTGCTTCGGACAGGGGGGCGTACAATGAGCAGTTCTTC
-	TRBV5-1	TRBJ2-2	-	CASSLGQTTTGELFF	TGCGCCAGCAGCTTGGGCCAAACAACCACCGGGGAGCTGTTTTTT
-	TRBV12-3/TRBV12-4	TRBJ2-6	-	CASSRSYRDWSSGANVLTF	TGTGCCAGCAGCCGCTCCTACCGGGACTGGAGCTCTGGGGCCAACGTCCTGACTTTC
medium-sized	TRBV6-6	TRBJ2-4	-	CASSPSPNIQYF	TGTGCCAGCAGTCCGAGTCCGAACATTCAGTACTTC
few	TRBV10-3	TRBJ1-6	-	CAIRGTDYNSPLHF	TGTGCCATCAGAGGGACCGATTATAATTCACCCCTCCACTTT
many	TRBV30	TRBJ1-4	-	CAWSVEWQRNEKLFF	TGTGCCTGGAGTGTAGAGTGGCAGAGAAATGAAAAACTGTTTTTT
few	TRBV20-1	TRBJ1-2	-	CSARDPRGDGYGYTF	TGCAGTGCTAGAGATCCGAGAGGGGATGGCTATGGCTACACCTTC
few	TRBV5-1	TRBJ1-4	TRBD1	CASSLLQGRNEKLFF	TGCGCCAGCAGCTTACTACAGGGGCGAAATGAAAAACTGTTTTTT
-	TRBV6-6	TRBJ1-5	-	CASSSIGGSQPQHF	TGTGCCAGCAGTAGTATCGGGGGAAGTCAGCCCCAGCATTTT
many	TRBV20-1	TRBJ2-3	-	CSARDYERDTQYF	TGCAGTGCTAGAGATTACGAACGAGATACGCAGTATTTT
-	TRBV18	TRBJ2-7	-	CASSPATGAGYEQYF	TGTGCCAGCTCCCCAGCCACGGGGGCGGGATACGAGCAGTACTTC
few	TRBV4-1	TRBJ2-3	-	CASSQVLGVVLSTDTQYF	TGCGCCAGCAGCCAAGTATTGGGGGTGGTGTTAAGCACAGATACGCAGTATTTT
-	TRBV6-2/TRBV6-3	TRBJ1-5	-	CASSPEREPQHF	TGTGCCAGCAGCCCGGAACGCGAGCCCCAGCATTTT
few	TRBV7-8	TRBJ2-5	-	CASSFGEQETQYF	TGTGCCAGCAGCTTCGGCGAACAAGAGACCCAGTACTTC
many	TRBV5-1	TRBJ2-5	-	CASSRGTQETQYF	TGCGCCAGCAGCCGCGGGACGCAAGAGACCCAGTACTTC
-	TRBV7-7	TRBJ2-5	TRBD2	CASSPWGGSQETQYF	TGTGCCAGCAGCCCTTGGGGGGGGAGCCAAGAGACCCAGTACTTC
-	TRBV5-1	TRBJ2-5	-	CASSLWRGGIGETQYF	TGCGCCAGCAGCCTCTGGAGGGGGGGCATTGGGGAGACCCAGTACTTC
few	TRBV7-2	TRBJ1-1	TRBD1	CASSPDRGQGAFF	TGTGCCAGCAGCCCTGACAGGGGGCAGGGAGCTTTCTTT
-	TRBV5-1	TRBJ2-7	TRBD1	CASEPGTGPYEQYF	TGCGCCAGCGAGCCCGGGACAGGGCCCTACGAGCAGTACTTC
-	TRBV6-5	TRBJ2-4	-	CASSYREGAKNIQYF	TGTGCCAGCAGTTACAGGGAAGGGGCCAAAAACATTCAGTACTTC
few	TRBV6-5	TRBJ1-1	-	CASSRVRGPEAFF	TGTGCCAGCAGTAGGGTCCGGGGACCTGAAGCTTTCTTT
-	TRBV6-6	TRBJ2-2	-	CASSSRQALTGELFF	TGTGCCAGCAGTTCTAGACAAGCTCTCACCGGGGAGCTGTTTTTT
many	TRBV23-1	TRBJ2-1	TRBD1	CASSLRQGNLF	TGCGCCAGCAGTCTTCGACAGGGGAACCTCTTC
-	TRBV7-2	TRBJ2-5	-	CASSFFGRILKETQYF	TGTGCCAGCAGCTTTTTTGGCAGGATCCTTAAAGAGACCCAGTACTTC
-	TRBV6-5	TRBJ2-7	-	CASSYGSVFEQYF	TGTGCCAGCAGTTATGGGTCCGTTTTCGAGCAGTACTTC
-	TRBV29-1	TRBJ2-3	TRBD1	CSSTGQGGGTDTQYF	TGCAGCTCAACGGGACAGGGTGGAGGCACAGATACGCAGTATTTT
-	TRBV7-2	TRBJ2-3	TRBD2	CASSLGTSGDSTDTQYF	TGTGCCAGCAGCCTCGGGACTAGCGGGGACAGCACAGATACGCAGTATTTT
-	TRBV7-7	TRBJ1-1	-	CASSRVRGTEAFF	TGTGCCAGCAGCCGGGTGAGGGGCACTGAAGCTTTCTTT
-	TRBV11-3	TRBJ2-1	TRBD2	CASSPGGGDSYNEQFF	TGTGCCAGCAGTCCCGGGGGAGGGGACTCCTACAATGAGCAGTTCTTC
-	TRBV4-3	TRBJ2-2	-	CASSQGAKETGELFF	TGCGCCAGCAGCCAAGGGGCCAAAGAGACCGGGGAGCTGTTTTTT
many	TRBV7-3	TRBJ2-1	TRBD2	CASSLTAKTSGGAGEQFF	TGTGCCAGCAGCTTAACGGCCAAAACTAGCGGGGGGGCTGGTGAGCAGTTCTTC
-	TRBV6-6	TRBJ1-4	-	CASRPSGANEKLFF	TGTGCCAGCAGACCCTCAGGGGCTAATGAAAAACTGTTTTTT
-	TRBV7-2	TRBJ2-1	-	CASSPDRAGDEQFF	TGTGCCAGCAGCCCGGACAGAGCTGGGGATGAGCAGTTCTTC
many	TRBV5-1	TRBJ1-2	-	CASSFEQNYGYTF	TGCGCCAGCAGCTTTGAACAGAACTATGGCTACACCTTC
few	TRBV5-4	TRBJ2-3	-	CASSHPSTDTQYF	TGTGCCAGCAGCCACCCTAGCACAGATACGCAGTATTTT
-	TRBV4-1	TRBJ1-5	TRBD1	CASSRLPGQGLAQHF	TGCGCCAGCAGCCGTCTACCGGGACAGGGTTTGGCCCAGCATTTT
-	TRBV9	TRBJ2-7	TRBD2	CASSVAGLAGTYEQYF	TGTGCCAGCAGCGTAGCAGGACTAGCGGGTACCTACGAGCAGTACTTC
few	TRBV7-3	TRBJ2-2	-	CASSFSWGAGELFF	TGTGCCAGCAGCTTTAGCTGGGGGGCCGGGGAGCTGTTTTTT
-	TRBV5-1	TRBJ1-1	-	CASRFGGTEAFF	TGCGCCAGCAGATTTGGGGGCACTGAAGCTTTCTTT
-	TRBV4-2	TRBJ2-5	-	CASSHPLKETQYF	TGTGCCAGCAGCCACCCCTTAAAAGAGACCCAGTACTTC
few	TRBV5-1	TRBJ2-3	-	CASAIAGGTDTQYF	TGCGCCAGCGCCATTGCAGGGGGCACAGATACGCAGTATTTT
few	TRBV27	TRBJ1-5	-	CASSFDRTLGQPQHF	TGTGCCAGCAGTTTTGATCGTACCCTCGGTCAGCCCCAGCATTTT
few	TRBV6-5	TRBJ2-1	-	CASSRQSHSYNEQFF	TGTGCCAGCAGTCGACAGTCCCACTCCTACAATGAGCAGTTCTTC
many	TRBV12-3/TRBV12-4	TRBJ2-2	-	CASSRDGSTGELFF	TGTGCCAGCAGTCGTGACGGGAGCACCGGGGAGCTGTTTTTT
-	TRBV2	TRBJ2-1	TRBD1	CASSQEGQGYNEQFF	TGTGCCAGCAGCCAGGAGGGACAGGGCTACAATGAGCAGTTCTTC
few	TRBV5-1	TRBJ2-6	-	CASTLDIPGANVLTF	TGCGCCAGCACCCTCGACATCCCTGGGGCCAACGTCCTGACTTTC
-	TRBV10-3	TRBJ2-5	-	CAIRDSQETQYF	TGTGCCATCAGGGACAGTCAAGAGACCCAGTACTTC
-	TRBV16	TRBJ1-5	-	CASSQSGRGNQPQHF	TGTGCCAGCAGCCAATCGGGCAGGGGCAATCAGCCCCAGCATTTT
-	TRBV6-5	TRBJ1-6	TRBD1	CASSYSILDRGKSPLHF	TGTGCCAGCAGTTACTCGATCCTGGACAGGGGAAAATCACCCCTCCACTTT
few	TRBV5-6	TRBJ1-1	-	CASLEGPSSTEAFF	TGTGCCAGCCTTGAGGGTCCAAGTTCCACTGAAGCTTTCTTT
many	TRBV9	TRBJ2-7	-	CASSGPASTEQYF	TGTGCCAGCAGCGGGCCGGCGAGTACCGAGCAGTACTTC
-	TRBV6-5	TRBJ1-5	TRBD1	CASSRFPGQGGSNQPQHF	TGTGCCAGCAGTCGTTTCCCGGGACAGGGGGGAAGCAATCAGCCCCAGCATTTT
few	TRBV6-5	TRBJ1-2	-	CASSLRGLYGYTF	TGTGCCAGCAGTCTTCGGGGACTCTATGGCTACACCTTC
few	TRBV5-1	TRBJ2-3	TRBD2	CASSVAGKTDTQYF	TGCGCCAGCAGCGTAGCGGGTAAGACAGATACGCAGTATTTT
-	TRBV9	TRBJ2-2	-	CASSVSLHTGELFF	TGTGCCAGCAGCGTAAGTCTGCACACCGGGGAGCTGTTTTTT
many	TRBV7-9	TRBJ2-5	-	CASSHSLGIETQYF	TGTGCCAGCAGTCATAGCCTGGGCATCGAGACCCAGTACTTC